This paragraph reports one T cell receptor beta chain. Its antigen is currently unknown. The record originates from a study of blood T cells in healthy people across ages. For the second PCR, which ran for about 6 to 11 cycles, a sample-barcoded 5' primer and a J-beta primer mix were used. TCRdb passed the 5' RACE reads through MiXCR, listing each CDR3 protein once. The table has approximately 800,000 distinct CDR3 sequences, roughly 26% seen once. The study's findings and limits: It was not known whether donors were CMV positive (a possible confounder of expanded clonotype changes).

The sample was also reused in another study, on T cells of mothers and their children. That work states: Study donors consisted of a few healthy Caucasian mothers and their six children. Over 9.5 million reads per mother and roughly 3 million per child were obtained.

This TCR derives from a boy aged 5-17 years in good health. Sequencing was performed on blood.

CDR3: CASRSIIPGPTCTSGGGETQYF. Written as DNA, the CDR3 is TGTGCAAGTCGCTCGATCATCCCAGGGCCCACCTGCACTAGCGGGGGAGGAGAGACCCAGTACTTC. V is TRBV12-2 and J is TRBJ2-5; the table calls TRBD2, which could not be checked here. TRBV12-2 is marked as a pseudogene. This CDR3 spans 22 amino acids.